This is a list of T cell receptor beta chains from one sample in a study of CD8 T cells in ankylosing spondylitis. Using its own MiXCR run on the 5' RACE reads, TCRdb lists one record per CDR3 protein. This table holds under 200,000 distinct CDR3 sequences, around 8.9% found once. Sequencing used blood, either unsorted or a sorted T cell fraction (not recorded which). These receptors were obtained from a female donor with ankylosing spondylitis or in good health (not recorded which). CDR3s include the opening cysteine and the closing phenylalanine or tryptophan. Fields, in order: V gene, CDR3 length, J gene, CDR3 protein.

V gene: TRBV7-2; CDR3 length: 16; J gene: TRBJ2-7; CDR3 protein: CASSSPRRGAGVEQYF
V gene: TRBV27; CDR3 length: 11; J gene: TRBJ1-2; CDR3 protein: CASSSNYGYTF
V gene: TRBV7-9; CDR3 length: 10; J gene: TRBJ1-1; CDR3 protein: CASSERLAFF
V gene: TRBV4-3; CDR3 length: 15; J gene: TRBJ2-1; CDR3 protein: CASSQDGGVYNEQFF
V gene: TRBV14; CDR3 length: 14; J gene: TRBJ1-6; CDR3 protein: CASSHRALNSPLHF
V gene: TRBV24-1; CDR3 length: 13; J gene: TRBJ2-7; CDR3 protein: CATSDPDRGEQYF
V gene: TRBV12-3/TRBV12-4; CDR3 length: 12; J gene: TRBJ1-1; CDR3 protein: CASSLGGPEAFF
V gene: TRBV29-1; CDR3 length: 14; J gene: TRBJ2-7; CDR3 protein: CSVGGQGSSYEQYF
V gene: TRBV15; CDR3 length: 14; J gene: TRBJ1-6; CDR3 protein: CATTGTGDYSPLHF
V gene: TRBV12-3/TRBV12-4; CDR3 length: 15; J gene: TRBJ2-5; CDR3 protein: CASSLGTSDKETQYF
V gene: TRBV11-2; CDR3 length: 14; J gene: TRBJ2-7; CDR3 protein: CASSPSGLAYEQYF
V gene: TRBV18; CDR3 length: 18; J gene: TRBJ2-7; CDR3 protein: CASSRGGPDSGDYYEQYF
V gene: TRBV9; CDR3 length: 14; J gene: TRBJ2-1; CDR3 protein: CASSAGTQYNEQFF
V gene: TRBV12-5; CDR3 length: 16; J gene: TRBJ2-1; CDR3 protein: CASGLVLGQGLDEQFF
V gene: TRBV28; CDR3 length: 10; J gene: TRBJ1-5; CDR3 protein: CASSIQPQHF
V gene: TRBV5-1; CDR3 length: 17; J gene: TRBJ2-7; CDR3 protein: CASSLEGLAGPYYEQYF
V gene: TRBV7-2; CDR3 length: 15; J gene: TRBJ2-7; CDR3 protein: CASSVGNTGRPEQYF
V gene: TRBV27; CDR3 length: 12; J gene: TRBJ1-1; CDR3 protein: CASRQGSTEAFF
V gene: TRBV12-3/TRBV12-4; CDR3 length: 11; J gene: TRBJ2-7; CDR3 protein: CASTAGGEQYF
V gene: TRBV27; CDR3 length: 16; J gene: TRBJ2-2; CDR3 protein: CASTQRGTRNTGELFF
V gene: TRBV4-3; CDR3 length: 14; J gene: TRBJ2-1; CDR3 protein: CASSQDSGVNEQFF
V gene: TRBV2; CDR3 length: 17; J gene: TRBJ2-1; CDR3 protein: CAGGGLGDSSSYNEQFF
V gene: TRBV2; CDR3 length: 15; J gene: TRBJ2-2; CDR3 protein: CASSVRELNTGELFF
V gene: TRBV20-1; CDR3 length: 14; J gene: TRBJ2-1; CDR3 protein: CSAGRGSGPNEQFF
V gene: TRBV28; CDR3 length: 17; J gene: TRBJ2-3; CDR3 protein: CASSLGSGAEITDTQYF
V gene: TRBV28; CDR3 length: 16; J gene: TRBJ2-3; CDR3 protein: CASGVSGQGLLDTQYF
V gene: TRBV9; CDR3 length: 15; J gene: TRBJ2-5; CDR3 protein: CASSPQAGEAGTQYF
V gene: TRBV11-2; CDR3 length: 12; J gene: TRBJ2-7; CDR3 protein: CASSPDWYEQYF
V gene: TRBV20-1; CDR3 length: 15; J gene: TRBJ2-1; CDR3 protein: CSARPGLAGNNEQFF
V gene: TRBV7-9; CDR3 length: 14; J gene: TRBJ2-1; CDR3 protein: CASSSPGTGNEQFF
V gene: TRBV28; CDR3 length: 16; J gene: TRBJ2-7; CDR3 protein: CASSSRTSGITYEQYF
V gene: TRBV20-1; CDR3 length: 18; J gene: TRBJ2-4; CDR3 protein: CSARGGAGGPIAKNIQYF
V gene: TRBV28; CDR3 length: 16; J gene: TRBJ2-2; CDR3 protein: CASSLLLATNTGELFF
V gene: TRBV12-3/TRBV12-4; CDR3 length: 15; J gene: TRBJ2-3; CDR3 protein: CASSLSGSLTDTQYF
V gene: TRBV7-9; CDR3 length: 17; J gene: TRBJ2-2; CDR3 protein: CASSFNRGTVGPGELFF
V gene: TRBV20-1; CDR3 length: 13; J gene: TRBJ2-7; CDR3 protein: CSAGVRTGYEQYF
V gene: TRBV5-6; CDR3 length: 13; J gene: TRBJ2-2; CDR3 protein: CASKPREIGELFF
V gene: TRBV6-1; CDR3 length: 13; J gene: TRBJ1-6; CDR3 protein: CASSGSDNSPLHF
V gene: TRBV3-1; CDR3 length: 17; J gene: TRBJ1-4; CDR3 protein: CASSQDRGALEIRKLFF
V gene: TRBV6-2/TRBV6-3; CDR3 length: 16; J gene: TRBJ2-3; CDR3 protein: CASSYTGGRGSDTQYF
V gene: TRBV28; CDR3 length: 13; J gene: TRBJ2-3; CDR3 protein: CASSLWGRDTQYF
V gene: TRBV5-1; CDR3 length: 15; J gene: TRBJ2-3; CDR3 protein: CASSSSPGLADTQYF
V gene: TRBV27; CDR3 length: 14; J gene: TRBJ1-2; CDR3 protein: CASSFGRGLGGYTF
V gene: TRBV6-1; CDR3 length: 14; J gene: TRBJ2-7; CDR3 protein: CASSSKTGSYEQYF
V gene: TRBV20-1; CDR3 length: 15; J gene: TRBJ2-1; CDR3 protein: CSARDGREGPNEQFF
V gene: TRBV11-2; CDR3 length: 15; J gene: TRBJ2-1; CDR3 protein: CASSSGTGSMDEQFF
V gene: TRBV4-1; CDR3 length: 17; J gene: TRBJ2-1; CDR3 protein: CASSPLLTGSSYNEQFF
V gene: TRBV6-2/TRBV6-3; CDR3 length: 13; J gene: TRBJ2-7; CDR3 protein: CASSYNVPYEQYF
V gene: TRBV27; CDR3 length: 15; J gene: TRBJ1-4; CDR3 protein: CASSSYRDSNEKLFF
V gene: TRBV20-1; CDR3 length: 12; J gene: TRBJ2-7; CDR3 protein: CSANMGTHEQYF
V gene: TRBV4-3; CDR3 length: 13; J gene: TRBJ2-7; CDR3 protein: CASSQQTDYEQYF
V gene: TRBV10-1; CDR3 length: 13; J gene: TRBJ2-5; CDR3 protein: CASSESRGETQYF
V gene: TRBV4-1; CDR3 length: 11; J gene: TRBJ2-7; CDR3 protein: CASSQGLEQYF
V gene: TRBV3-1; CDR3 length: 17; J gene: TRBJ2-3; CDR3 protein: CASSQVVGRARMDTQYF
V gene: TRBV3-1; CDR3 length: 14; J gene: TRBJ1-4; CDR3 protein: CASSQDNWREKLFF
V gene: TRBV6-1; CDR3 length: 15; J gene: TRBJ1-1; CDR3 protein: CAIREASQYNTEAFF
V gene: TRBV15; CDR3 length: 16; J gene: TRBJ2-3; CDR3 protein: CATSRLPTLSSGGQYF
V gene: TRBV9; CDR3 length: 18; J gene: TRBJ2-6; CDR3 protein: CASSTTSGRGAGANVLTF
V gene: TRBV27; CDR3 length: 13; J gene: TRBJ2-7; CDR3 protein: CASSLLAGYWQYF
V gene: TRBV7-8; CDR3 length: 13; J gene: TRBJ1-1; CDR3 protein: CASSELNTGQAFF